The next 6 T cell receptor beta chains were all read from a single sample in a study of cytomegalovirus exposure and HLA in healthy donors. Primers: 60 Vbeta forward and 13 Jbeta reverse. Generated by immunoSEQ multiplex PCR, the TCRdb table keeps only in-frame clones and is missing some. This table has under 250,000 clones, more than 75% appearing once. The material sequenced was PBMCs. These receptors all stem from a male donor in good health and CMV-seronegative.

The gene calls are TRBV19 and TRBJ1-5, with D maybe TRBD1 (5 bases). Germline CDR1 reads LNHDA; CDR2 reads SQIVND (reference sequence). CDR3 length: 17 residues. V was cut by 7 bases and J by 0 bases, with 19 bases left in between. This CDR3 reads CASTVGHLRYSNQPQHF. Here the CDR3 DNA reads TGTGCCAGTACCGTAGGACACCTAAGATATAGCAATCAGCCCCAGCATTTT.

V gene TRBV7-6 combines with J gene TRBJ2-1; 11 bases line up with TRBD2. The V segment lost 3 bases and the J segment 6 bases; nucleotides outside the gene matches: 10. Germline CDR1 is SGHVS and CDR2 is FNYEAQ. CDR3 length: 17 amino acids. CDR3 residues: CASSLGIAGGPGNEQFF. CDR3 bases: TGTGCCAGCAGCTTGGGGATAGCGGGAGGGCCAGGCAATGAGCAGTTCTTC. The full variable domain, its missing parts supplied by reference TRBV7-6 and TRBJ2-1, is GAGVSQSPRYKVTKRGQDVALRCDPISGHVSLYWYRQALGQGPEFLTYFNYEAQQDKSGLPNDRFSAERPEGSISTLTIQRTEQRDSAMYRCASSLGIAGGPGNEQFFGPGTRLTVL.

This clone was observed a single time. The V call is TRBV29-1, the J call TRBJ2-5; 8 bases line up with TRBD2. V shed 6 bases, J shed 5 bases, and the junction held 11 bases outside the gene matches. Germline values: CDR1 SQVTM, CDR2 ANQGSEA. The CDR3 is made up of 14 amino acids. The CDR3 reads CSVARAGVGETQYF. CDR3 bases: TGCAGCGTCGCGAGAGCGGGAGTGGGGGAGACCCAGTACTTC.

This chain joins TRBV7-3 and TRBJ2-7, with D perhaps TRBD1 (6 bases). The CDR3 contains 14 residues. Germline-derived CDR1 and CDR2 are SGHTA and FQGTGA. V was pared by 5 bases and J by 4 bases, with 15 bases between. CDR3 in amino acids: CASSPDSTSYEQYF. CDR3 in DNA: TGTGCCAGCAGCCCGGACAGCACCAGTTACGAGCAGTACTTC.

This chain joins TRBV6-5 and TRBJ1-2; TRBD1 might be the D (6 bases). CDR1 and CDR2 (germline): MNHEY, SVGAGI. With 0 bases removed from V and 0 bases from J, the gap between germline ends came to 11 bases. The CDR3 totals 16 residues. The CDR3 loop is CASSYSPTGTNYGYTF. DNA of the CDR3: TGTGCCAGCAGTTACTCGCCCACAGGGACTAACTATGGCTACACCTTC.

This clone was counted once. The chain couples TRBV5-1 to TRBJ2-1; 8 positions agree with TRBD2. The J segment lost 6 bases and the V segment lost 4 bases, leaving 9 bases of the junction unmatched. Germline lookup yields CDR1 SGHRS and CDR2 YFSETQ. CDR3 size: 15 residues. Here the CDR3 reads CASSPSAGGFNEQFF. CDR3 nucleotide sequence: TGCGCCAGCAGCCCGTCGGCGGGAGGATTCAATGAGCAGTTCTTC.